This TCR beta chain is from a study of regulatory T cells in long-lasting Graves disease. Findings and caveats of the study: Persistent disease exhibited a predilection for TRBV28, TRBJ1-2 and TRBJ2-5.

This clonotype was picked up a small number of times. The antigen is unknown. The sample's time point: persistent/refractory GD, antithyroid drugs over 5 years with positive TRAb. Preparation of the TCR library used RNA extracted from PBMCs. Under American Thyroid Association guidelines, Graves' disease was diagnosed. With EDTA tubes as the receptacles, about 9.2 milliliters of peripheral blood were drawn. In building TCR beta libraries, iRepertoire HTBI primers were used together with Arm-PCR of CDR3 regions. MiXCR was run by TCRdb on the multiplex PCR reads, yielding one entry per CDR3 protein. Counted here are approximately 350,000 distinct CDR3 sequences, roughly 23% occurring once; the ten biggest clones make up 25% to 30%. CDR3 length: 14 amino acids. V lost 5 bases, J lost 7 bases, and 8 bases stayed unmatched. Per germline, CDR1 SNHLY and CDR2 FYNNEI.

Specimen: peripheral blood mononuclear cells (PBMCs), collected when the disease was refractory, from a patient treated with antithyroid drugs. The chain carries TRBV2 and TRBJ1-2; TRBD1 aligns across 9 bases. This receptor was identified in a middle-aged woman with Graves disease. CDR3 sequence: CASSFTGGSGGYTF. CDR3 in DNA: TGTGCCAGCAGTTTCACAGGGGGCTCGGGTGGCTACACCTTC.